This entry concerns a single T cell receptor (beta chain). Its antigen is unknown. These data come from a study of cytotoxic CD8 clonotypes in ibrutinib-treated CLL. Study outcomes and limitations: T-cell clonality at baseline went above that of age-matched healthy donors and rose and fell with circulating CD8+ T-cell counts.

Sequencing sought depths of 1 in 200,000 to 1 in 1 million T cells. Profiled with immunoSEQ multiplex PCR; TCRdb holds only in-frame clones, not every one. Among about 63,000 clones listed, 71% were seen once. V was pared by 6 bases and J by 8 bases, with 11 bases between. Germline V CDR1 and CDR2: MNHNS, SASEGT. The CDR3 is 12 amino acids. The source was PBMCs, collected after 12 months of ibrutinib treatment. This receptor was identified in a human donor with chronic lymphocytic leukemia. The chain links TRBV6-1 to TRBJ2-1, with D perhaps matching TRBD2 (5 bases). The CDR3 DNA sequence: TGTGCCAGCAGGAGGGTTCTGTATGAGCAGTTCTTC. This codes for CASRRVLYEQFF.